These 29 T cell receptor beta chains originate from one sample sequenced in a study of neurological immune-mediated disorders (dated by TCRdb to between 2018 and 2020). Libraries were made using 5' RACE. For sequencing, an Illumina HiSeq 2500 was employed. TCRdb redid the processing of the public reads, applying fastp at Q25 and MiXCR, and retained in-frame beta chains. CDR3 protein sequences are deduplicated, and each keeps its most common genes and DNA. The sample contains over 35,000 distinct CDR3 sequences, 2.5% of them found a single time. Jointly, the top ten make up about 2.4% of the sample. The sequenced material came from PBMCs. These receptors all stem from a man aged 45-65 years with multiple sclerosis.

This clonotype has a count of ten or more. The V call is TRBV4-1, the J call TRBJ2-7; possible D gene TRBD2, 5 bases. V was trimmed by 4 bases and J by 1 base, leaving 14 bases between them. The CDR3 extends over 15 amino acids. Germline V gene sequence: CDR1 MGHRA, CDR2 YSYEKL. The CDR3 coding sequence is TGCGCCAGCAGCCGCCAACTAGACCTTTCCTACGAGCAGTACTTC. Encoded protein: CASSRQLDLSYEQYF.

This clonotype was seen at least ten times. One end of the junction fails to match germline, which may point to a read error. The V gene is TRBV12-3 or TRBV12-4, the J gene TRBJ1-5; 10 positions agree with TRBD1. The length of the CDR3 is 14 residues. In nucleotides, the CDR3 is TGTGCCAGCACTTTAGACAGGGGGCGTCAGCCCCAGCATTTT. Residues: CASTLDRGRQPQHF.

This clonotype was detected many times. The chain couples TRBV5-1 to TRBJ2-2; D assignment may be TRBD1 or TRBD2 (5 bases each). The germline V gene has CDR1 SGHRS and CDR2 YFSETQ. Trimming shortened V by 10 bases and J by 5 bases, and 27 bases separated the two germline ends. The CDR3 spans 17 residues. CDR3 in DNA: TGCGCCGTACGGACCGGGGCGATGAGCCTTGGGACCGGGGAGCTGTTTTTT. As protein: CAVRTGAMSLGTGELFF.

This clonotype occurred many times. The rearrangement uses TRBV18 and TRBJ1-1, with D perhaps TRBD1 (5 bases). CDR1 and CDR2 from the germline V gene are KGHSH and LQKENI. The CDR3 runs to 14 residues. Trimming took off 2 bases at V and 1 base at J, with 8 bases between the two ends. The CDR3 nucleotides are TGTGCCAGCTCACCAGCTACAGGGAACACTGAAGCTTTCTTT. Protein: CASSPATGNTEAFF.

There are many counts of this clonotype. V is TRBV6-2 or TRBV6-3 and J is TRBJ2-1; possibly TRBD1 or TRBD2 for D (5 bases each). V was clipped by 2 bases and J by 7 bases, with 24 bases between them. CDR1 and CDR2 from the germline V gene are MNHEY and SVGEGT. This CDR3 is built from 18 residues. CDR3 nucleotides: TGTGCCAGCAGTTACGACACCGAACCGGGGCTCCCAACAAATGAGCAGTTCTTC. Its translation is CASSYDTEPGLPTNEQFF.

This clonotype was detected ten times or more. The rearrangement uses TRBV20-1 and TRBJ1-2; possibly TRBD1 for D (5 bases). V lost 4 bases to trimming and J lost 2 bases, with 11 bases between them. There are 13 residues in the CDR3. CDR1 is DFQATT and CDR2 is SNEGSKA in the germline V gene (reference sequence). The CDR3 sequence: CSATGGGNYGYTF. CDR3 coding DNA: TGCAGTGCTACCGGGGGGGGGAACTATGGCTACACCTTC.

There are many counts of this clonotype. The chain uses TRBV7-7 and TRBJ2-1, with 10 positions matching TRBD1. J gave up 4 bases and V 1 base, and 4 bases lay outside the gene matches. This CDR3 is 16 amino acids long. CDR1 and CDR2 (germline): SSHAT, FNYEAQ (reference sequence). The CDR3 is CASSLVAGQGYNEQFF. CDR3 in DNA: TGTGCCAGCAGCTTAGTAGCGGGACAGGGGTACAATGAGCAGTTCTTC.

The sample holds many counts of this clonotype. The chain recombines TRBV27 with TRBJ2-7, with D perhaps TRBD1 (7 bases). In germline, CDR1 is MNHEY, CDR2 SMNVEV (reference sequence). V was clipped by 4 bases and J by 5 bases, with 18 bases between them. The CDR3 has 15 amino acids. The CDR3 protein is CASSSTGRLDDEQYF. The CDR3 nucleotides are TGTGCCAGCAGTTCGACAGGGCGACTAGATGACGAGCAGTACTTC.

The table lists this clonotype with many counts. This chain connects TRBV20-1 to TRBJ2-2; TRBD2 aligns across 8 bases. The CDR3 has 14 residues. Germline loops: CDR1 DFQATT, CDR2 SNEGSKA (reference sequence). Trimming cost V 5 bases and J 1 base; bases outside gene matches: 3. CDR3 loop: CSAGAGENTGELFF. In nucleotides, the CDR3 is TGCAGTGCTGGAGCGGGAGAGAACACCGGGGAGCTGTTTTTT.

This clonotype was observed a few times. A single base separates this from a much larger clone, so it may be a read error. The rearrangement links TRBV3-1 to TRBJ1-2; no firm D call. This CDR3 contains 16 residues. The V gene's germline CDR1 is LGHDT and CDR2 YNNKEL (reference sequence). The V and J ends lost 0 bases and 4 bases respectively, with 15 bases between them. Here the CDR3 DNA reads TGTGCCAGCAGCCAAGAGCTAGGAAAGGGAGGCTATGGCTACACCTTC. It codes for CASSQELGKGGYGYTF.

This clonotype was observed at least ten times. The chain is built from TRBV27 and TRBJ1-1; D uncertain. Trimming took off 2 bases at V and 3 bases at J, with 7 bases between the two ends. The length of the CDR3 is 13 residues. The V gene's germline CDR1 is MNHEY and CDR2 SMNVEV (reference sequence). The CDR3 DNA reads TGTGCCAGCAGTTTAGGACGGTACACTGAAGCTTTCTTT. Protein sequence: CASSLGRYTEAFF.

By proportion, this clonotype is medium-sized (0.01 to 0.1%). The chain joins TRBV20-1 to TRBJ2-7, with 7 bases lining up with TRBD1. J was trimmed by 2 bases and V by 5 bases; bases with no gene match: 9. Germline CDR1 DFQATT, CDR2 SNEGSKA (reference sequence). The CDR3 totals 14 residues. In DNA form, the CDR3 reads TGCAGTGCTGGGGCGACAGGGAATACCTACGAGCAGTACTTC. Translated: CSAGATGNTYEQYF.

This clonotype showed up many times. The V gene is TRBV12-5, the J gene TRBJ1-1, with a weak D call TRBD1 (5 bases). The CDR3 is made up of 19 amino acids. Trimming removed 7 bases at V and 0 bases at J, with 27 bases between. Germline CDR1 and CDR2: LGHNT and FRNRAP. CDR3 residues: CASALGARGVRPMNTEAFF. CDR3 DNA sequence: TGTGCTAGTGCCCTGGGCGCCCGGGGGGTGAGGCCGATGAACACTGAAGCTTTCTTT.

Turning to this clonotype: A much larger clone is a single base away; this may be a read error. The rearrangement joins TRBV12-3 or TRBV12-4 to TRBJ1-1; no clear D gene. Trimming took 7 bases from V and 1 from J, leaving 10 bases between them. The CDR3 covers 13 residues. The CDR3 nucleotides are TGTGCCAGCACCTCAGGAAAGAACACTGAAGCTTTCTTT. Residues: CASTSGKNTEAFF.

At least ten counts were recorded for this clonotype. The chain links TRBV5-1 to TRBJ2-1; 10 positions agree with TRBD2. Germline CDR1 is SGHRS and CDR2 is YFSETQ. The V gene end was trimmed by 0 bases and the J gene end by 6 bases; junction bases not matched to a gene: 6. The CDR3 runs 16 residues. The CDR3 sequence is CASSLVASGGANEQFF. Written as DNA, the CDR3 is TGCGCCAGCAGCTTGGTTGCCAGCGGGGGGGCCAATGAGCAGTTCTTC. Drawing the rest from reference TRBV5-1 and TRBJ2-1, the complete variable domain is KAGVTQTPRYLIKTRGQQVTLSCSPISGHRSVSWYQQTPGQGLQFLFEYFSETQRNKGNFPGRFSGRQFSNSRSEMNVSTLELGDSALYLCASSLVASGGANEQFFGPGTRLTVL.

The table lists this clonotype with many counts. The rearrangement links TRBV5-1 to TRBJ2-5, with D possibly matching TRBD1 (6 bases). V lost 2 bases and J 4 bases, leaving 15 bases between the germline ends. Germline CDR1 and CDR2: SGHRS and YFSETQ. The CDR3 has 15 amino acids. The CDR3 is CASSLGSTGRETQYF. CDR3 coding DNA: TGCGCCAGCAGCTTAGGTTCAACAGGGAGAGAGACCCAGTACTTC.

This clonotype was seen at least ten times. CDR3 nucleotide sequence: TGTGCCAGCAGCTTCAGACAGAACTCCTACAATGAGCAGTTCTTC. This gives the protein CASSFRQNSYNEQFF. V usage is TRBV7-9 and J usage is TRBJ2-1; D is perhaps TRBD1 (5 bases). CDR1 is SEHNR and CDR2 is FQNEAQ in the germline V gene (reference sequence). The CDR3 covers 15 residues. V was pared by 3 bases and J by 0 bases, with 9 bases between.

The sample holds many counts of this clonotype. The chain carries TRBV19 and TRBJ1-1; 9 bases are a match to TRBD1. CDR3 length: 15 amino acids. The germline CDR1 and CDR2 sequences are LNHDA and SQIVND (reference sequence). The J segment lost 4 bases and the V segment lost 3 bases, leaving 6 bases of the junction unmatched. The CDR3 spells CASSISRDRVTEAFF. DNA of the CDR3: TGTGCCAGTAGTATTAGCCGGGACAGGGTCACTGAAGCTTTCTTT.

The table lists this clonotype with many counts. CDR3 coding DNA: TGCAGCGTTGAAGTCTGGGCAACTAAAACGGTGGACTATGGCTACACCTTC. Encoded protein: CSVEVWATKTVDYGYTF. The chain couples TRBV29-1 to TRBJ1-2; D uncertain. The germline gives CDR1 SQVTM, CDR2 ANQGSEA. The V end was cut by 1 base, the J end by 3 bases, with 21 bases between. CDR3 length: 17 amino acids.

This clonotype was recorded at least ten times. The CDR3 reads CASKPGQGVYNEQFF. CDR3 nucleotides: TGTGCCAGCAAACCCGGACAGGGGGTCTACAATGAGCAGTTCTTC. V and J are TRBV12-3 or TRBV12-4 and TRBJ2-1, with 10 bases that match TRBD1. This CDR3 spans 15 amino acids. J was trimmed by 3 bases and V by 7 bases; bases with no gene match: 6.

This clonotype was seen at least ten times. The rearrangement joins TRBV20-1 to TRBJ2-2; TRBD1 matches at 7 bases. Germline values: CDR1 DFQATT, CDR2 SNEGSKA (reference sequence). The CDR3 has 15 residues. The V and J ends lost 1 base and 5 bases, in that order; junction bases with no gene match: 7. CDR3 in DNA: TGCAGTGCTAGAGGCCCCGTGACAGGGACCGGGGAGCTGTTTTTT. It codes for CSARGPVTGTGELFF.

At least ten counts were recorded for this clonotype. The chain combines TRBV5-1 with TRBJ1-1; 8 positions agree with TRBD1. This CDR3 has 16 amino acids. Trimming took 0 bases from V and 4 from J; bases not matched to a gene: 8. Germline values: CDR1 SGHRS, CDR2 YFSETQ. The CDR3 reads CASSLGAGGVGTEAFF. CDR3 in DNA: TGCGCCAGCAGCTTGGGGGCAGGGGGCGTCGGCACTGAAGCTTTCTTT.

This clonotype was seen ten or more times. The rearrangement joins TRBV5-1 to TRBJ1-1; TRBD1 aligns across 8 bases. The trim removed 3 bases at V and 4 bases at J, leaving 8 bases unmatched. Germline loops: CDR1 SGHRS, CDR2 YFSETQ. This CDR3 has 15 residues. The CDR3 DNA reads TGCGCCAGCAGCTCTAAGACAGGGGTGGCCACTGAAGCTTTCTTT. It yields the protein CASSSKTGVATEAFF.

In this sample, this clonotype turned up many times. The junction shows a germline mismatch at one end, possibly a read error. The chain has TRBV29-1 and TRBJ1-5; a possible D gene is TRBD1 (5 bases). The CDR3 sequence is 14 residues long. The germline V gene encodes CDR1 SQVTM and CDR2 ANQGSEA. CDR3 amino acids: CSVSADQGNQPQNF. For the CDR3, the DNA is TGCAGCGTTAGCGCAGACCAGGGCAATCAGCCCCAGAATTTT.

In this sample, this clonotype turned up many times. V and J are TRBV7-2 and TRBJ1-6, with TRBD1 identical over 8 bases. This CDR3 contains 15 residues. The germline V gene has CDR1 SGHTA and CDR2 FQGNSA. Unmatched junction bases numbered 5, after V lost 5 bases and J lost 5 bases. The CDR3 region has the DNA TGTGCCAGCAGCCCGACAGGGGTAAATAATTCACCCCTCCACTTT. This encodes CASSPTGVNNSPLHF.

This clonotype was counted many times. The V call is TRBV5-1, the J call TRBJ2-1; tentatively, D is TRBD2 (7 bases). The CDR3 has 15 amino acids. V was shortened by 4 bases and J by 8 bases, with 19 bases between the two germline ends. Germline CDR1 is SGHRS and CDR2 is YFSETQ. CDR3 sequence: CASSPPRGPVDEQFF. In DNA form, the CDR3 reads TGCGCCAGCAGCCCGCCGCGGGGGCCTGTAGATGAGCAGTTCTTC.

Many counts were recorded for this clonotype. The V call is TRBV12-3 or TRBV12-4, the J call TRBJ2-6; no clear D. The CDR3 sequence is 17 residues long. Deletions cut 1 base from V and 0 bases from J, with 10 bases between. The CDR3 here is CASSLGSTRSGANVLTF. CDR3 nucleotide sequence: TGTGCCAGCAGTTTAGGTTCCACACGCTCTGGGGCCAACGTCCTGACTTTC.

This clonotype was recorded many times. V gene TRBV7-6 combines with J gene TRBJ1-1; possible D gene TRBD1, 5 bases. V gave up 0 bases and J gave up 4 bases, with 6 bases separating them. Germline CDR1 is SGHVS and CDR2 is FNYEAQ. CDR3 size: 13 residues. The CDR3 loop reads CASSLAGVTEAFF. CDR3 in DNA: TGTGCCAGCAGCTTAGCGGGGGTCACTGAAGCTTTCTTT.

This clonotype has ten or more counts. V and J are TRBV30 and TRBJ1-1; D is uncertain. Germline values: CDR1 GTSNPN, CDR2 SVGIG (reference sequence). The CDR3 runs to 12 residues. Trimming took off 5 bases at V and 6 bases at J, with 13 bases between the two ends. The CDR3 DNA reads TGTGCCTGGGCCCCCTTAAATGCTGAAGCTTTCTTT. Its protein is CAWAPLNAEAFF.